This TCR beta chain was observed in a study of shared clonotypes between healthy human individuals. Whole-study context: Per donor, CD8 memory used one plate, CD8 naive used two, CD4 memory used three and CD4 naive used three.

V was cut by 2 bases and J by 5 bases, with 7 bases left in between. CDR1 and CDR2 (germline): MNHEY, SMNVEV (reference sequence). CDR3 length equals 13 residues. Per the original data handling: From ImmunoSEQ came sequences covering only the junction and carrying no quality scores, so filtering differed. The table came from immunoSEQ multiplex PCR; TCRdb's copy has only in-frame clones and leaves some out. D and trimming were read from the DNA, whereas the V and J calls and clone size are those reported in that table. The repertoire holds around 2.1 million clones, with approximately 94% as singletons.

The receptor was derived from a man aged 18 to 29 in good health. The sequenced sample consisted of naive CD4+ T cells sorted from blood. Subset given: CD45RA+ positively selected. This rearrangement joins TRBV27 to TRBJ1-5; unclear D gene. CDR3 in amino acids: CASSLNLYQPQHF. The CDR3 DNA reads as TGTGCCAGCAGTTTAAACCTCTATCAGCCCCAGCATTTT.